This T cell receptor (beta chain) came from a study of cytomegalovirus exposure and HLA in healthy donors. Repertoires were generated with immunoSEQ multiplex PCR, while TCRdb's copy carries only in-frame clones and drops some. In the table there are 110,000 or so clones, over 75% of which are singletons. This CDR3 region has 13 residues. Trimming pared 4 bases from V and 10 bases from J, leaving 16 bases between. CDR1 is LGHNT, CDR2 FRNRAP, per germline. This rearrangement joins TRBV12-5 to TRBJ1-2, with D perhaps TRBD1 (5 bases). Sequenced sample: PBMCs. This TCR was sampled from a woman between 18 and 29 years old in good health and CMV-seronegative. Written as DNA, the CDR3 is TGTGCTAGTGGTTCCGGCCCCAGGGCTGCCTACACCTTC. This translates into CASGSGPRAAYTF. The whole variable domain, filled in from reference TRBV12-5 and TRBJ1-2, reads DARVTQTPRHKVTEMGQEVTMRCQPILGHNTVFWYRQTMMQGLELLAYFRNRAPLDDSGMPKDRFSAEMPDATLATLKIQPSEPRDSAVYFCASGSGPRAAYTFGSGTRLTVV.